The 17 T cell receptor beta chains given below trace back to one sample, sequenced in a study of blood T cell repertoires in COVID-19. The method was immunoSEQ multiplex PCR; TCRdb's version includes in-frame clones alone and lacks a portion of them. The table lists around 140,000 clones, around four fifths of them singletons. Sequences were obtained from PBMCs or T cells enriched from blood (not recorded which). These receptors were taken from a man aged 40-55 years with acute COVID-19.

The chain couples TRBV28 to TRBJ1-5; 12 bases agree with TRBD1. CDR3 length: 16 amino acids. Germline values: CDR1 MDHEN, CDR2 SYDVKM. The V gene end was trimmed by 5 bases and the J gene end by 6 bases; junction bases not matched to a gene: 8. The CDR3 bases are TGTGCCAGCAGTCCCGGGACAGGGGGCGAAAGTCAGCCCCAGCATTTT. It specifies CASSPGTGGESQPQHF.

Points on this clone: Other DNA sequences in this sample translate to the same CDR3. The V call is TRBV5-1, the J call TRBJ2-7, with D perhaps matching TRBD2 (5 bases). V gave up 0 bases and J gave up 5 bases, with 9 bases separating them. Germline values: CDR1 SGHRS, CDR2 YFSETQ. The CDR3 length is 13 residues. The CDR3 sequence: CASSLVGAHEQYF. In DNA form, the CDR3 reads TGCGCCAGCAGCTTGGTGGGAGCCCACGAGCAGTACTTC.

V gene TRBV3-1 (or the pseudogene TRBV3-2) combines with J gene TRBJ1-2; 7 bases agree with TRBD1. The germline gives CDR1 LGHDT, CDR2 YNNKEL (reference sequence). Unmatched junction bases numbered 3, after V lost 1 base and J lost 4 bases. The CDR3 has 14 amino acids. The CDR3, as DNA: TGTGCCAGCAGCCAAGGGGCAGGGGGCTATGGCTACACCTTC. Encoded protein: CASSQGAGGYGYTF.

The CDR3 nucleotides are TGTGCCAGCAGTTTCGGGGGGGCCGGGGAGACCCAGTACTTC. Encoded protein: CASSFGGAGETQYF. The chain carries TRBV6-5 and TRBJ2-5; 8 bases are shared with TRBD2. The junction had 6 bases not matched to a gene; V was cut back by 4 bases and J by 5 bases. In germline, CDR1 is MNHEY, CDR2 SVGAGI. This CDR3 is built from 14 residues.

This chain links TRBV6-5 with TRBJ2-7; D is unresolved. Trimming pared 4 bases from V and 0 bases from J, leaving 7 bases between. The germline gives CDR1 MNHEY, CDR2 SVGAGI. The CDR3 is 13 amino acids. The CDR3 coding sequence is TGTGCCAGCAGTTCTTGGAGCTCCTACGAGCAGTACTTC. Encoded protein: CASSSWSSYEQYF.

The table lists this clone with a few counts. The J gene is TRBJ2-7, the V gene TRBV5-1; a weak D match, TRBD2 (6 bases). The CDR3 is made up of 14 amino acids. From germline, CDR1 is SGHRS and CDR2 YFSETQ. V lost 5 bases, J lost 7 bases, and 19 bases lay in between. The CDR3 DNA reads as TGCGCCAGCAGAGCTACCGGGACTCCCTTGGAGCAGTACTTC. Translating gives CASRATGTPLEQYF.

This chain joins TRBV19 and TRBJ1-5, with 10 bases aligning to TRBD1. The CDR3 is made up of 17 amino acids. Germline V gives CDR1 LNHDA, CDR2 SQIVND (reference sequence). With 9 bases clipped from V and 0 bases from J, the junction kept 11 bases outside the gene matches. The CDR3, as DNA: TGTGCCAGGCCCAGACAGGGGGCTCATTATAGCAATCAGCCCCAGCATTTT. Translating gives CARPRQGAHYSNQPQHF.

For the CDR3, the DNA is TGTGCCAGCAGCTCCCGACAGGCGATGAACACTGAAGCTTTCTTT. This gives the protein CASSSRQAMNTEAFF. V and J are TRBV7-9 and TRBJ1-1; tentatively, D is TRBD1 (6 bases). Germline-derived CDR1 and CDR2 are SEHNR and FQNEAQ (reference sequence). The CDR3 has 15 residues. V was clipped by 4 bases and J by 0 bases, with 12 bases between them. The full variable domain, in which reference TRBV7-9 and TRBJ1-1 provide the parts outside the CDR3, is DTGVSQNPRHKITKRGQNVTFRCDPISEHNRLYWYRQTLGQGPEFLTYFQNEAQLEKSRLLSDRFSAERPKGSFSTLEIQRTEQGDSAMYLCASSSRQAMNTEAFFGQGTRLTVV.

This chain links TRBV19 with TRBJ1-5, with a possible D match to TRBD1 (6 bases). CDR3 size: 15 residues. Trimming left V 7 bases short and J 3 bases short, with 16 bases between. CDR1 LNHDA and CDR2 SQIVND come from the germline V gene (reference sequence). The CDR3 protein is CASTQTGSPNQPQHF. CDR3 in DNA: TGTGCCAGTACCCAGACAGGTTCCCCCAATCAGCCCCAGCATTTT.

V gene TRBV11-2 combines with J gene TRBJ2-3; maybe TRBD2 (5 bases). There are 14 residues in the CDR3. Deletions cut 2 bases from V and 6 bases from J, with 12 bases between. Germline CDR1 and CDR2: SGHAT and FQNNGV. CDR3 sequence (DNA): TGTGCCAGCAGCTTACCGGGGTGGCCGGATACGCAGTATTTT. Translated, it gives CASSLPGWPDTQYF.

In its sample, this clone was seen a few times. V and J are TRBV19 and TRBJ2-1; D gene unclear. The V end lost 0 bases, the J end lost 2 bases, and 8 bases lay between the germline ends. CDR1 LNHDA and CDR2 SQIVND come from the germline V gene (reference sequence). This CDR3 is 15 amino acids long. In nucleotides, the CDR3 is TGTGCCAGTAGTATAGACTTATACACCTACAATGAGCAGTTCTTC. This gives the protein CASSIDLYTYNEQFF.

This rearrangement joins TRBV5-1 to TRBJ2-5; 9 bases match TRBD2. With 0 bases clipped from V and 4 bases from J, the junction kept 7 bases outside the gene matches. Germline V gene sequence: CDR1 SGHRS, CDR2 YFSETQ. There are 16 residues in the CDR3. The CDR3 protein is CASSLAPAGGTETQYF. The CDR3 DNA reads TGCGCCAGCAGCTTGGCCCCTGCGGGGGGGACAGAGACCCAGTACTTC.

V usage is TRBV3-1 (or the pseudogene TRBV3-2) and J usage is TRBJ1-3; a possible D gene is TRBD1 (6 bases). The V end was cut by 0 bases, the J end by 2 bases, with 11 bases between. CDR1 is LGHDT and CDR2 is YNNKEL in the germline V gene (reference sequence). This CDR3 comprises 16 residues. The DNA of the CDR3 is TGTGCCAGCAGCCAAGATTCGCCAGGGGCTGGAAACACCATATATTTT. Its protein is CASSQDSPGAGNTIYF.

The gene calls are TRBV19 and TRBJ2-2; D uncertain. Germline assignment: CDR1 LNHDA and CDR2 SQIVND (reference sequence). Trimming took 5 bases from V and 2 from J, leaving 6 bases between them. The CDR3 totals 13 residues. CDR3 bases: TGTGCCAGTAGTCAAATTAACACCGGGGAGCTGTTTTTT. Amino acids: CASSQINTGELFF.

The chain couples TRBV18 to TRBJ2-7; maybe TRBD2 (6 bases). Trimming shortened V by 0 bases and J by 2 bases, and 14 bases separated the two germline ends. The CDR3 runs to 16 residues. Per the germline V gene, CDR1 is KGHSH and CDR2 is LQKENI. CDR3 in amino acids: CASSPPSGGVTYEQYF. CDR3 in DNA: TGTGCCAGCTCACCACCCTCGGGCGGGGTGACCTACGAGCAGTACTTC.

This clone was seen just once. This chain joins TRBV28 and TRBJ2-7; TRBD1 is a possible D gene (6 bases). Germline V CDR1 and CDR2: MDHEN, SYDVKM. The V gene lost 4 bases and the J gene lost 0 bases, with 25 bases spanning the gap. This CDR3 comprises 19 residues. The CDR3 is CASSYSAAGVGLSSYEQYF. Here the CDR3 DNA reads TGTGCCAGCAGTTATAGTGCGGCAGGGGTAGGACTCAGCTCCTACGAGCAGTACTTC.

The chain uses TRBV5-1 and TRBJ2-1; 8 positions match TRBD1. Trimming took 5 bases from V and 7 from J; bases not matched to a gene: 8. The CDR3 is 14 residues long. Germline values: CDR1 SGHRS, CDR2 YFSETQ. The CDR3 DNA follows: TGCGCCAGCAGGTCAATAGGACAGGGTAATGAGCAGTTCTTC. Amino acids: CASRSIGQGNEQFF.